This T cell receptor (beta chain) stems from a study of T cell changes during pregnancy in multiple sclerosis. The germline V gene has CDR1 MNHEY and CDR2 SMNVEV (reference sequence). The ends were cut back, 4 bases at V and 6 bases at J, with 13 bases in the middle. The CDR3 contains 14 residues. Method: immunoSEQ multiplex PCR; TCRdb's copy keeps in-frame clones and lacks some. The sample records tens of thousands of clones, around 90% being singletons. This chain uses TRBV27 with TRBJ1-5; D possibly corresponds to TRBD1 (6 bases). The clonotype was recovered from a female donor with multiple sclerosis, enrolled in a pregnancy study. Source: peripheral blood, taken before pregnancy. The CDR3 DNA sequence: TGTGCCAGCAGTTCCACAGGGATCCCTCAGCCCCAGCATTTT. Its translation: CASSSTGIPQPQHF.